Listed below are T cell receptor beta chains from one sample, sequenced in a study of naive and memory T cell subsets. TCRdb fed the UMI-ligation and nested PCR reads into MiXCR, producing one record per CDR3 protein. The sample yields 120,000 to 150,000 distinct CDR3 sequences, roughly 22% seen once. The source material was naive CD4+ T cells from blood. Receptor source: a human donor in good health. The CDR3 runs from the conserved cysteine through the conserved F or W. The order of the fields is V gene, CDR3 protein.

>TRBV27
CASSPLGLGRYEQYF
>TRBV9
CASSVGLPGLNQETQYF
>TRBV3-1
CASSQDLTGLRGEQFF
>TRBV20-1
CSASKAETTYEQYF
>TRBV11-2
CASSFRDPGNSPLHF
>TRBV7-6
CASSLGGAGGAYEQYF
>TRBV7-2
CASSSGTKSQYF
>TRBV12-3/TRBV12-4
CASTRPLPGQAADTQYF
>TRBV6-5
CASSPEGGLGSPLHF
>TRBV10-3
CAISLGAGGTDEQYF
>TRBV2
CASSVMTGGNEQYF
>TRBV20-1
CSAKLNNEQFF
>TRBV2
CASSAGSSTYEQYF
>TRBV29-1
CSAPRQGSWPFF
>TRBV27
CASSPRQGRTKNIQYF
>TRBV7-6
CASSLSASGIRSSYNEQFF
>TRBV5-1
CASSPDSKNYNEQFF
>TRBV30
CAWSVGTRLGEQFF
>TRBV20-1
CSASPSRGHGRDTF
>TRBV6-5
CASSYSLADPRTGELFF
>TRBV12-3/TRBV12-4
CASSPGSGRGFQETQYF
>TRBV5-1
CASSSDPNTEAFF
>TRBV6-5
CASSSLAGPDTQYF
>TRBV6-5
CASSYNRRNEKLFF
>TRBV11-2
CASNYGAGFEAFF
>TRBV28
CASSLVANEQFF
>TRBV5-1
CASSPLRGPSYEQYF
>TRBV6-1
CASTRGPPPPEAFF
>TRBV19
CASSRQGINNEQFF
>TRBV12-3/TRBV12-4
CASSFTQASGELFF
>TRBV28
CASSTLGEQYF
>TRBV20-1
CSASLRGEQFF
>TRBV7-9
CASSSQSGGRSYNEQFF
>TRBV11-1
CASSLVTSGSNEQFF
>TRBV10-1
CASSESGTGNEQYF
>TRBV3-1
CASSLTGPLTGELFF
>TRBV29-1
CSVEGTRGLARGLGYNEQFF
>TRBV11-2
CASSLDPGTDTQYF
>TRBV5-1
CASTGLSNEQFF
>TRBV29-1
CSVRTGTGTETQYF
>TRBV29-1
CSVPGTETGLAGVIEQFF